The text below deals with one TCR beta chain. Its antigen is unidentified. cDNA synthesis used the whole RNA isolate, giving expressed TCRB sequences. Here immunoSEQ multiplex PCR was the method, and the copy in TCRdb shows in-frame clones only, minus some. This repertoire shows under 450,000 clones, roughly 13% found once; its top ten account for about 0.04%. The sample originates from a study of beta chain features in type 1 diabetes. Regarding the study as a whole: A definitive answer on HLA type influencing TCRB rearrangement was not reached here.

Populations isolated by sorting all had purity greater than 95%. Germline trimming cut 0 bases from V and 7 bases from J; bases unmatched to any gene: 6. The CDR3 consists of 15 residues. The germline V gene encodes CDR1 GTSNPN and CDR2 SVGIG (reference sequence). The specimen sequenced was naive CD4+ T cells from blood. This chain joins TRBV30 and TRBJ2-2; TRBD2 matches 9 bases. This TCR came from a man aged 30 to 39 in good health. The CDR3 DNA reads as TGTGCCTGGAGTGTATTAGCGGGAGCCAACGGGGAGCTGTTTTTT. It is translated as CAWSVLAGANGELFF.